This is a list of T cell receptor beta chains from one sample in a study of blood T cell repertoires in COVID-19. TCRdb's table, derived via immunoSEQ multiplex PCR, lists solely in-frame clones and lacks some. The sample has fewer than 300,000 clones, 70% to 90% seen once. The sample consisted of PBMCs or T cells enriched from blood (not recorded which). These receptors were obtained from a woman in her 30s who had recovered from COVID-19. Both conserved end residues are part of each CDR3.

CDR3 protein,V gene,J gene
CASSRTGRAFF,TRBV3-1/TRBV3-2,TRBJ1-1
CASSLEPRSNTGELFF,TRBV5-4,TRBJ2-2
CASSPRRTEAFF,TRBV28,TRBJ1-1
CASRRDSNEKLFF,TRBV6-5,TRBJ1-4
CASSYHRGQGTEAFF,TRBV28,TRBJ1-1
CASSLVAGPRNEKLFF,TRBV5-6,TRBJ1-4
CASSFQGQGNGYTF,TRBV6-2/TRBV6-3,TRBJ1-2
CASSQRTGWSDTQYF,TRBV3-1/TRBV3-2,TRBJ2-3
CASSPRVSNYGYTF,TRBV5-4,TRBJ1-2
CASSYGAARGQETQYF,TRBV6-5,TRBJ2-5
CAWTNKAVTPDLYGYTF,TRBV30,TRBJ1-2
CASSAGGSNNSPLHF,TRBV19,TRBJ1-6
CASSVGGTGQNEQYF,TRBV9,TRBJ2-7
CAWSVIGGATGELFF,TRBV30,TRBJ2-2
CASSLEGLANEQFF,TRBV5-1,TRBJ2-1
CATLNRANTGELFF,TRBV6-5,TRBJ2-2
CASSQGGETQYF,TRBV5-1,TRBJ2-5
CASSPRSSGKFTGELFF,TRBV7-9,TRBJ2-2
CASSLGKGEGGHYNEQFF,TRBV7-9,TRBJ2-1
CASSFTGAGNTEAFF,TRBV5-1,TRBJ1-1
CASSQMTASNYGYTF,TRBV4-2,TRBJ1-2
CASSSRATNEKLFF,TRBV7-9,TRBJ1-4
CASSLSTGGNTEAFF,TRBV27,TRBJ1-1
CAWSKILREQYF,TRBV30,TRBJ2-7
CASSDAAGTGNTIYF,TRBV2,TRBJ1-3
CAWSVGRGDAGNTIYF,TRBV30,TRBJ1-3
CASSPTPGGEGRAFF,TRBV4-2,TRBJ1-1
CASRLHLLGAGLAKNIQYF,TRBV27,TRBJ2-4
CASSITGDTEAFF,TRBV7-3,TRBJ1-1
CASSYPRLGHTEAFF,TRBV6-5,TRBJ1-1
CASSATGVQPQHF,TRBV19,TRBJ1-5